The 17 T cell receptor beta chains below were found in one sample sequenced in a study of vaccination effects on CD4 cells after COVID-19. Repertoires were generated with immunoSEQ multiplex PCR, while TCRdb's copy carries only in-frame clones and drops some. This table has 45,000 to 55,000 clones, roughly 72% appearing once. Cultured cells yielded isolated CD4+ T cells after approximately nine days. Vaccine administered to participants consisted of two doses of either BNT162b2 or mRNA-1273. What these receptors recognize is not known. Sequenced material: CD4+ T cells from PBMCs cultured without peptide, taken after COVID-19 vaccination. Every receptor here comes from a human donor who received a COVID-19 vaccine.

In this sample, this clone turned up a few times. The chain is built from TRBV2 and TRBJ1-6, with D possibly TRBD1 on 5 matching bases. This CDR3 is built from 15 residues. V dropped 6 bases and J dropped 10 bases, with 19 bases sitting between them. Germline V gene sequence: CDR1 SNHLY, CDR2 FYNNEI. The CDR3 sequence is CASRDGDSYRSPLHF. The CDR3 DNA reads TGTGCCAGCAGGGATGGCGACAGTTACAGGTCACCCCTCCACTTT.

This clone was counted between two and nine times. This chain links TRBV6-1 with TRBJ1-6, with TRBD1 identical over 7 bases. The germline CDR1 and CDR2 sequences are MNHNS and SASEGT. Losses at the gene ends were 0 bases for V and 7 bases for J; bases not matched to a gene: 3. The CDR3 runs to 15 residues. DNA of the CDR3: TGTGCCAGCAGTGAAGCTCAGGACAGGAATTCACCCCTCCACTTT. Residues: CASSEAQDRNSPLHF.

This chain connects TRBV19 to TRBJ2-3; 8 bases fit TRBD2. CDR3 length equals 15 residues. V trimming: 10 bases; J trimming: 2 bases; junction bases outside the gene matches: 11. Germline V gene lookup returns CDR1 LNHDA and CDR2 SQIVND (reference sequence). The CDR3 loop is CAIGESGRVTDTQYF. In DNA, the CDR3 is TGTGCCATAGGGGAGAGCGGGAGAGTCACAGATACGCAGTATTTT.

V gene TRBV5-1 combines with J gene TRBJ1-2; weak D call: TRBD1 (5 bases). CDR1 is SGHRS, CDR2 YFSETQ, per germline. V lost 5 bases and J lost 4, with 12 bases in between. The CDR3 extends over 13 amino acids. DNA of the CDR3: TGCGCCAGCAGTCCCAGGGATACCTATGGCTACACCTTC. This sequence encodes CASSPRDTYGYTF.

The rearrangement links TRBV6-6 to TRBJ2-7; TRBD2 agrees at 7 bases. The CDR3 loop spans 14 amino acids. Germline V gene sequence: CDR1 MNHNY, CDR2 SVGAGI (reference sequence). V lost 7 bases, J lost 6 bases, and 12 bases stayed unmatched. The CDR3 sequence: CASMVGGGAPEQYF. CDR3 sequence (DNA): TGTGCCAGCATGGTAGGCGGGGGTGCCCCCGAGCAGTACTTC.

This clone was found a few times. The chain couples TRBV6-1 to TRBJ1-1; 7 bases are a match to TRBD1. Per germline, CDR1 MNHNS and CDR2 SASEGT. The CDR3 sequence is 17 residues long. J gave up 5 bases and V 2 bases, and 14 bases lay outside the gene matches. CDR3 nucleotide sequence: TGTGCCAGCAGTGAAACCAGGGGGAGGGATATACGGACTGAAGCTTTCTTT. Amino acid sequence: CASSETRGRDIRTEAFF.

V is TRBV29-1 and J is TRBJ2-7; 9 positions agree with TRBD1. J gave up 6 bases and V 3 bases, and 9 bases lay outside the gene matches. The CDR3 runs to 14 residues. Per germline, CDR1 SQVTM and CDR2 ANQGSEA. CDR3 sequence: CSVDTGGSLREQYF. CDR3 sequence (DNA): TGCAGCGTTGATACAGGGGGCAGTCTCCGCGAGCAGTACTTC.

The V gene is TRBV5-6, the J gene TRBJ2-1; TRBD1 aligns across 7 bases. The trim removed 0 bases at V and 3 bases at J, leaving 6 bases unmatched. This CDR3 is built from 16 residues. Germline CDR1 reads SGHDT; CDR2 reads YYEEEE. CDR3 region: CASSLAGTEIYNEQFF. The CDR3 DNA reads as TGTGCCAGCAGCTTGGCCGGGACAGAAATCTACAATGAGCAGTTCTTC.

This chain links TRBV10-3 with TRBJ1-3; D is possibly TRBD1 (5 bases). This CDR3 region has 14 residues. The germline V gene has CDR1 ENHRY and CDR2 SYGVKD. V lost 8 bases and J 1 base, leaving 12 bases between the germline ends. CDR3 sequence reads: CAIGAGWSGNTIYF. The CDR3 DNA sequence: TGTGCCATCGGAGCAGGGTGGTCTGGAAACACCATATATTTT.

In this sample, this clone turned up once. The rearrangement joins TRBV6-5 to TRBJ2-1, with TRBD2 matching 11 bases. The germline gives CDR1 MNHEY, CDR2 SVGAGI. V gave up 2 bases and J gave up 5 bases; unmatched junction bases: 5. The CDR3 consists of 16 residues. CDR3: CASSYPTSGNHNEQFF. DNA for the CDR3: TGTGCCAGCAGTTACCCGACTAGCGGGAACCACAATGAGCAGTTCTTC.

The chain has TRBV6-1 and TRBJ1-1, with 10 bases matching TRBD1. V was clipped by 1 base and J by 11 bases; unmatched bases: 10. The length of the CDR3 is 15 residues. CDR1 and CDR2 from the germline V gene are MNHNS and SASEGT. In DNA form, the CDR3 reads TGTGCCAGCAGTGAAGTGGGACAGGGGCCGCCTTGGGCTTTCTTT. Encoded protein: CASSEVGQGPPWAFF.

The chain joins TRBV6-5 to TRBJ1-1; 8 bases are a match to TRBD1. Germline V CDR1 and CDR2: MNHEY, SVGAGI. V shed 6 bases, J shed 0 bases, and the junction held 6 bases outside the gene matches. This CDR3 is 15 amino acids long. The CDR3 sequence: CASSRNRGMNTEAFF. The CDR3 DNA reads as TGTGCCAGCAGCAGAAACAGGGGGATGAACACTGAAGCTTTCTTT.

The DNA of the CDR3 is TGTGCCAGCAGCTTAGTGGACGGGAACTCCTACGAGCAGTACTTC. Its protein is CASSLVDGNSYEQYF. This rearrangement joins TRBV7-6 to TRBJ2-7; D is possibly TRBD2 (5 bases). This CDR3 spans 15 amino acids. The V end lost 1 base, the J end lost 0 bases, and 10 bases lay between the germline ends. In germline, CDR1 is SGHVS, CDR2 FNYEAQ.

V is TRBV20-1 and J is TRBJ1-4, with D maybe TRBD1 (5 bases). The V gene lost 3 bases and the J gene lost 10 bases, with 18 bases spanning the gap. This CDR3 is built from 14 residues. CDR1 is DFQATT and CDR2 is SNEGSKA in the germline V gene (reference sequence). CDR3 protein: CSASVGQGRVKLFF. In DNA form, the CDR3 reads TGCAGTGCTAGTGTAGGGCAGGGAAGGGTAAAACTGTTTTTT.

The chain joins TRBV3-1 (or the pseudogene TRBV3-2) to TRBJ2-1, with D perhaps TRBD2 (6 bases). Trimming removed 1 base from V and 4 bases from J, with 14 bases in between. Germline CDR1 LGHDT, CDR2 YNNKEL (reference sequence). The CDR3 is made up of 16 amino acids. DNA of the CDR3: TGTGCCAGCAGCCAAGGCCGACTAGGAGAGTACAATGAGCAGTTCTTC. Translating gives CASSQGRLGEYNEQFF.

Concerning this clone itself: A junction end diverges from the germline sequence, so it may reflect a read error. The genes are TRBV30 and TRBJ1-4; D might be TRBD1 (5 bases). This CDR3 comprises 13 residues. Per germline, CDR1 GTSNPN and CDR2 SVGIG (reference sequence). The CDR3 is CARRTAGGEKLFF. The CDR3, as DNA: TGTGCCCGGAGGACTGCCGGGGGGGAAAAACTGTTTTTT.

This sequence joins TRBV2 and TRBJ1-6, with TRBD1 matching 7 bases. V dropped 4 bases and J dropped 7; count of bases not matched to a gene: 4. Germline V lookup: CDR1 SNHLY, CDR2 FYNNEI. This CDR3 spans 14 amino acids. In DNA, the CDR3 is TGTGCCAGCAGTGGGGACAGCTCCAATTCACCCCTCCACTTT. Residues: CASSGDSSNSPLHF.